This T cell receptor (beta chain) comes out of a study of T cell clonality in common variable immunodeficiency. Findings of the study overall: Reportedly, TCR beta sequences from common variable immunodeficiency showed fewer deletions and N-nucleotide insertions.

CVID meant reduced serum IgG, IgA and/or IgM plus specific antibody deficiency. This clone was counted a few times. Its antigen remains unknown. Method: immunoSEQ multiplex PCR; TCRdb's copy keeps in-frame clones and lacks some. The sample holds tens of thousands of clones, and no clone turns up only once. Input material: peripheral blood mononuclear cells. The sequence was collected from a human donor with common variable immunodeficiency.

The CDR3 protein is CASSIWGPGTGSNQPQHF. The sequenced part of the CDR3 DNA is TGTGCCAGTAGTATATGGGGGCCCGGGACCGGGAGCAATCAGCCC. This rearrangement joins TRBV19 to TRBJ1-5; D perhaps matches TRBD1 (6 bases). The read gets to within 3 residues of the CDR3 end, and the germline J gene fills in the rest. Germline values: CDR1 LNHDA, CDR2 SQIVND (reference sequence). V was pared by 2 bases and J by 1 base, with 18 bases between. CDR3 size: 18 residues.